This T cell receptor beta chain came from a study of T cell changes during pregnancy in multiple sclerosis. Data came from immunoSEQ multiplex PCR; TCRdb stores just in-frame clones and leaves some out. The repertoire includes around 70,000 clones, 92% of them detected once, and roughly 1.5% sits in the top ten. The starting material was peripheral blood, obtained after pregnancy. The origin of this receptor is a female donor with multiple sclerosis, enrolled in a pregnancy study.

CDR3 DNA: TGTGCCAGCAGCCTCGACGGGACATTTTTAAACACCGGGGAGCTGTTTTTT. This sequence encodes CASSLDGTFLNTGELFF. The genes are TRBV7-9 and TRBJ2-2, with D possibly matching TRBD1 (6 bases). V lost 5 bases and J lost 2, with 18 bases in between. Germline loops: CDR1 SEHNR, CDR2 FQNEAQ (reference sequence). CDR3 length equals 17 residues.